This is a list of T cell receptor beta chains from one sample in a study of kidney transplant recipient with SARS-CoV-2 infection. MiXCR, applied by TCRdb to the reads, yields one record per CDR3 protein. Seen here are 200,000 to 250,000 distinct CDR3 sequences, more than 25% observed once, and the top ten hold more than 6.5%. Sequencing was performed on a blood sample, taken at baseline and on day 111 from a kidney transplant recipient. The receptors shown here come from a male patient aged 25 to 39 who had COVID-19 and was a kidney transplant recipient. Some T cells may be the graft donor's. Both conserved end residues are part of each CDR3.

V gene: TRBV6-4
CDR3 protein: CASSQYFSHGKTYGYTF

V gene: TRBV12-3/TRBV12-4
CDR3 protein: CASTERTGVAYNEQFF

V gene: TRBV11-2
CDR3 protein: CASSFGTSGYNEQFF

V gene: TRBV19
CDR3 protein: CAMGSYNEQFF

V gene: TRBV5-3
CDR3 protein: CARSLLVVRKTYGYTF

V gene: TRBV20-1
CDR3 protein: CSASNRRHGPTYNEQFF

V gene: TRBV19
CDR3 protein: CASSIVLRLRLDEQFF

V gene: TRBV2
CDR3 protein: CASSEASRERGEQYF

V gene: TRBV28
CDR3 protein: CASSFGIRGGNQPQHF

V gene: TRBV27
CDR3 protein: CASSFAGGYGYTF

V gene: TRBV11-2
CDR3 protein: CASSSLAGNDNEQFF